This is a list of T cell receptor beta chains from one sample in a study of patients and donors after allogeneic stem cell transplantation. One entry per CDR3 protein results from TCRdb running MiXCR on the RT-PCR reads. The sample lists about 960,000 distinct CDR3 sequences, over 15% occurring once. Specimen: blood, either unsorted or a sorted T cell fraction (not recorded which). The receptor set was obtained from a human donor who was either an allogeneic HSCT recipient or a stem cell or donor lymphocyte infusion donor (not recorded which). It is not recorded whose cells these are; they may come from a transplant donor. The CDR3 runs from the conserved cysteine through the conserved F or W. The D gene is left open where the match is weak. The listing skips clone size in some rows; elsewhere it reads once, few, many or a size class.

d_gene	abundance	v_gene	j_gene	CDR3nt	CDR3aa
NA	many	TRBV5-1	TRBJ2-1	TGCGCCAGCAGCTTGGGACAGGAGTACAATGAGCAGTTCTTC	CASSLGQEYNEQFF
TRBD2	few	TRBV4-3	TRBJ2-1	TGCGCCAGCAGCCAAGACGGACTAGCGGGGTACAATGAGCAGTTCTTC	CASSQDGLAGYNEQFF
NA	NA	TRBV29-1	TRBJ2-5	TGCAGCGTTGGAGTCTCAGGACAGACGCAGGAGACCCAGTACTTC	CSVGVSGQTQETQYF
NA	NA	TRBV12-3/TRBV12-4	TRBJ1-4	TGTGCCAGCAGTGGCAGACAGGCCGAAAAACTGTTTTTT	CASSGRQAEKLFF
TRBD2	NA	TRBV20-1	TRBJ2-1	TGCAGTGCTAGAGAGGTGACTAGCCCTTACAATGAGCAGTTCTTC	CSAREVTSPYNEQFF
TRBD1	NA	TRBV7-9	TRBJ1-3	TGTGCCAGCAGCTTATATGGACAGGGCGACGGAAACACCATATATTTT	CASSLYGQGDGNTIYF
TRBD2	few	TRBV18	TRBJ2-3	TGTGCCAGCTCACCAATCTCAGCGGGAGGGAGCACAGATACGCAGTATTTT	CASSPISAGGSTDTQYF
NA	NA	TRBV19	TRBJ1-3	TGTGCCAGTACCGTGGGACAAAACTCTGGAAACACCATATATTTT	CASTVGQNSGNTIYF
NA	NA	TRBV5-1	TRBJ2-6	TGCGCCAGCAGCTTGGAGCGTCAGGGGCCTGGGGCCAACGTCCTGACTTTC	CASSLERQGPGANVLTF
TRBD1	NA	TRBV9	TRBJ1-4	TGTGCCAGCAGCGGGGACAGGAAGGCGGAAAAACTGTTTTTT	CASSGDRKAEKLFF
NA	few	TRBV3-1	TRBJ2-7	TGTGCCAGCAGCCCTTATGTCGTGGGAAACGAGCAGTACTTC	CASSPYVVGNEQYF
NA	few	TRBV7-2	TRBJ1-1	TGTGCCAGCAGCTTGCAGGGCCGTGGTTGGGACACTGAAGCTTTCTTT	CASSLQGRGWDTEAFF
NA	NA	TRBV6-1	TRBJ2-2	TGTGCCAGCTCCTTTGCCGGCGCGAACACCGGGGAGCTGTTTTTT	CASSFAGANTGELFF
TRBD1	few	TRBV7-9	TRBJ1-1	TGTGCCAGCAGCTTAGTGCCAGGGGGAAGGGTCACTGAAGCTTTCTTT	CASSLVPGGRVTEAFF
NA	NA	TRBV5-6	TRBJ2-6	TGTGCCAGCAGCTTGGGCCAGGGTCAGTTTTATGGGGCCAACGTCCTGACTTTC	CASSLGQGQFYGANVLTF
NA	few	TRBV29-1	TRBJ1-2	TGCAGCGTTGAAAGTCGTGACTATGGCTACACCTTC	CSVESRDYGYTF
TRBD1	NA	TRBV20-1	TRBJ2-7	TGCAGTGTGACAGGGACGAGCTCCTACGAGCAGTACTTC	CSVTGTSSYEQYF
TRBD1	NA	TRBV4-3	TRBJ1-2	TGCGCCAGCAGCCAAGTAGGACAGGGGCCCTATGGCTACACCTTC	CASSQVGQGPYGYTF
NA	NA	TRBV7-7	TRBJ2-7	TGTGCCAGCAGCTTAAATATCGGATATTACGAGCAGTACTTC	CASSLNIGYYEQYF
NA	few	TRBV6-1	TRBJ2-4	TGTGCCAGCAGTCCCCGGGCCCAGGGGAACATTCAGTACTTC	CASSPRAQGNIQYF
NA	few	TRBV11-2	TRBJ2-1	TGTGCCAGCAGCTTCCTAGCGCCTTACAATGAGCAGTTCTTC	CASSFLAPYNEQFF
TRBD2	NA	TRBV10-3	TRBJ2-2	TGTGCCATCAGTGAACATTTGCGGGAGGTCACCGGGGAGCTGTTTTTT	CAISEHLREVTGELFF
TRBD1	NA	TRBV7-9	TRBJ2-7	TGTGCCAGCAGCCCCCGGACAGGGCTGTACGAGCAGTACTTC	CASSPRTGLYEQYF